These T cell receptor beta chains were read from a single sample in a study of blood T cell repertoires in COVID-19. The table came from immunoSEQ multiplex PCR; TCRdb's copy has only in-frame clones and leaves some out. Of about 140,000 clones listed, around three quarters were seen once; the top ten hold around 14%. Sequenced input: peripheral blood. These receptors all come from a man of 80 years or more with acute or convalescent COVID-19. CDR3s include the opening cysteine and the closing phenylalanine or tryptophan. D genes are given only for firm matches.

v_gene: TRBV11-3; d_gene: TRBD1; len: 19; CDR3aa: CASSLTSTGYTYSNQPQHF
v_gene: TRBV7-2; d_gene: .; len: 13; CDR3aa: CASQRGGLETQYF
v_gene: TRBV2; d_gene: TRBD1; len: 15; CDR3aa: CASSRDRANTGELFF
v_gene: TRBV2; d_gene: TRBD1; len: 13; CDR3aa: CASSVKGAHEQYF
v_gene: TRBV12-3/TRBV12-4; d_gene: .; len: 13; CDR3aa: CSVAAAGRTEAFF
v_gene: TRBV11-2; d_gene: TRBD1; len: 14; CDR3aa: CASSPGTGQETQYF
v_gene: TRBV4-1; d_gene: .; len: 16; CDR3aa: CASSQVWASGANVLTF
v_gene: TRBV5-1; d_gene: .; len: 18; CDR3aa: CASSPRGRGGGSTDTQYF
v_gene: TRBV11-2; d_gene: .; len: 14; CDR3aa: CASSLDRQGGPLHF
v_gene: TRBV18; d_gene: TRBD1; len: 15; CDR3aa: CASSPKDRGDYGYTF
v_gene: TRBV19; d_gene: .; len: 14; CDR3aa: CASTKTATGNTIYF
v_gene: TRBV7-6; d_gene: TRBD2; len: 17; CDR3aa: CASSSIAGGPGTGELFF
v_gene: TRBV12-3/TRBV12-4; d_gene: TRBD1; len: 13; CDR3aa: CASSSGTAHGYTF
v_gene: TRBV6-5; d_gene: TRBD1; len: 15; CDR3aa: CASRKGQGVRNEQFF
v_gene: TRBV15; d_gene: TRBD2; len: 15; CDR3aa: CATSRVTGGWETQYF
v_gene: TRBV18; d_gene: .; len: 15; CDR3aa: CASSLAQGLNTEAFF
v_gene: TRBV19; d_gene: .; len: 11; CDR3aa: CASRRNNEQFF
v_gene: TRBV18; d_gene: .; len: 12; CDR3aa: CASSTTNSPLHF
v_gene: TRBV4-3; d_gene: TRBD1; len: 14; CDR3aa: CASSQWTGNSPLHF
v_gene: TRBV7-3; d_gene: TRBD1; len: 17; CDR3aa: CASSLSPTDRAAEKLFF
v_gene: TRBV4-3; d_gene: .; len: 14; CDR3aa: CASSQVMAQGGYTF
v_gene: TRBV6-1; d_gene: .; len: 16; CDR3aa: CASSEGEGAPNQPQHF
v_gene: TRBV4-3; d_gene: TRBD1; len: 15; CDR3aa: CASSTRTGVVFDAFF
v_gene: TRBV16; d_gene: .; len: 12; CDR3aa: CASSLGPDEQFF
v_gene: TRBV27; d_gene: TRBD2; len: 13; CDR3aa: CASRPSGAYEQYF
v_gene: TRBV20-1; d_gene: .; len: 11; CDR3aa: CSASGGNEQYF
v_gene: TRBV12-5; d_gene: TRBD1; len: 14; CDR3aa: CASGWGQGGDEQFF
v_gene: TRBV10-3; d_gene: TRBD1; len: 14; CDR3aa: CAISNRGQGGELFF
v_gene: TRBV7-3; d_gene: TRBD2; len: 15; CDR3aa: CASSLELAGTGELFF
v_gene: TRBV28; d_gene: .; len: 12; CDR3aa: CASSFSNQPQHF
v_gene: TRBV2; d_gene: .; len: 11; CDR3aa: CASMGSGGYTF
v_gene: TRBV25-1; d_gene: TRBD1; len: 15; CDR3aa: CASRLGQTNTGELFF
v_gene: TRBV2; d_gene: .; len: 14; CDR3aa: CASKEQGSTDTQYF
v_gene: TRBV11-2; d_gene: .; len: 14; CDR3aa: CASSLVRESYEQYF
v_gene: TRBV28; d_gene: TRBD1; len: 15; CDR3aa: CASSSSGTGGDGYTF
v_gene: TRBV6-6; d_gene: TRBD1; len: 14; CDR3aa: CASSYVQGNSPLHF
v_gene: TRBV28; d_gene: .; len: 14; CDR3aa: CASRSTREGPGYTF
v_gene: TRBV5-6; d_gene: .; len: 14; CDR3aa: CASRSLREANVLTF
v_gene: TRBV7-9; d_gene: TRBD1; len: 12; CDR3aa: CASSFSRTGENF
v_gene: TRBV5-4; d_gene: TRBD2; len: 15; CDR3aa: CASSEPSGASYEQYF
v_gene: TRBV28; d_gene: TRBD2; len: 19; CDR3aa: CASSPHEPGLARTTGELFF
v_gene: TRBV18; d_gene: TRBD1; len: 14; CDR3aa: CASSGQGSLYEQYF
v_gene: TRBV4-1; d_gene: TRBD1; len: 16; CDR3aa: CASSQEWTGPNYGYTF
v_gene: TRBV7-3; d_gene: .; len: 18; CDR3aa: CASSLIGPGNNAGSPLHF
v_gene: TRBV2; d_gene: TRBD1; len: 16; CDR3aa: CASSRRGQGIGYEQYF
v_gene: TRBV5-4; d_gene: .; len: 13; CDR3aa: CASSFDSNYGYTF
v_gene: TRBV27; d_gene: .; len: 15; CDR3aa: CASSLRQTVNNEQFF
v_gene: TRBV27; d_gene: .; len: 13; CDR3aa: CASGPGLQETQYF
v_gene: TRBV6-1; d_gene: .; len: 16; CDR3aa: CASSEDVGANTDTQYF
v_gene: TRBV28; d_gene: .; len: 15; CDR3aa: CASRDSRRANYGYTF
v_gene: TRBV10-3; d_gene: .; len: 13; CDR3aa: CAISEAEGISLNF
v_gene: TRBV28; d_gene: .; len: 14; CDR3aa: CASSFRQITGELFF
v_gene: TRBV9; d_gene: .; len: 15; CDR3aa: CASSVAPAAYNEQFF
v_gene: TRBV7-2; d_gene: .; len: 13; CDR3aa: CASSDAWSSPLHF
v_gene: TRBV9; d_gene: TRBD2; len: 18; CDR3aa: CASSPGTSGGSGTDTQYF
v_gene: TRBV7-2; d_gene: TRBD2; len: 16; CDR3aa: CASSFRGLAGGNEQFF
v_gene: TRBV28; d_gene: .; len: 16; CDR3aa: CASSFGGRGASYGYTF